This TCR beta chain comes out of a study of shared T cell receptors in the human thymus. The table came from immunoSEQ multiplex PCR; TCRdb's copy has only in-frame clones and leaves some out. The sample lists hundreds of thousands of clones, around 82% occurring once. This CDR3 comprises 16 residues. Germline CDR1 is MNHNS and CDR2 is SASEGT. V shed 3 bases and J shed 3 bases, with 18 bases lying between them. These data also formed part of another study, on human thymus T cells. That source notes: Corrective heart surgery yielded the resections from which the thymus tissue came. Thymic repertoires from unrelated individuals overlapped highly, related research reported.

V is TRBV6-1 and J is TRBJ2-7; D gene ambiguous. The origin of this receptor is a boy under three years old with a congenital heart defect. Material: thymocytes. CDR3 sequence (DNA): TGTGCCAGCAGTGAGTTGGTCGGCACGCGGAGCTACGAGCAGTACTTC. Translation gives CASSELVGTRSYEQYF.